This T cell receptor beta chain was sequenced for a study of blood T cell repertoires in COVID-19. Overall study: PBMCs, B-cell-depleted T cells, or T cells were the source of the cDNA or gDNA that made up the material.

Clones were read by immunoSEQ multiplex PCR, and TCRdb kept only the in-frame ones, dropping some. The table includes about 180,000 clones, 89% detected once. Germline V gene sequence: CDR1 MNHEY, CDR2 SVGEGT. Between the trimmed V and J ends, which lost 1 base and 0 bases, there was a span of 6 bases. The CDR3 runs 15 residues. V is TRBV6-2 or TRBV6-3 and J is TRBJ2-2; D gene uncertain. This receptor was identified in a man between 18 and 35 years old who had recovered from COVID-19. Sequencing was done on a sample of peripheral blood. CDR3 DNA sequence: TGTGCCAGCAGTTACTGGAGATCGAACACCGGGGAGCTGTTTTTT. This sequence encodes CASSYWRSNTGELFF.